These T cell receptor beta chains were read from a single sample in a study of cytomegalovirus exposure and HLA in healthy donors. The assay was immunoSEQ multiplex PCR, and TCRdb's table has in-frame clones only and misses some. In the table there are 150,000 to 180,000 clones, 65% to 80% of which are singletons. The source material was PBMCs. These receptors came from a middle-aged woman in good health and CMV-seronegative. The CDR3 runs from the conserved cysteine through the conserved F or W. Each record gives: V gene, clone size, D gene, J gene, CDR3 DNA, CDR3 protein. D genes are given only for firm matches. Clone size is given for some rows only: seen once, a few or many times, or a class if the clone is expanded.

V gene: TRBV5-6; clone size: few; D gene: .; J gene: TRBJ2-7; CDR3 DNA: TGTGCCAGCAGCGCACCCCCGGCGGGCTCCTACGAGCAGTACTTC; CDR3 protein: CASSAPPAGSYEQYF
V gene: TRBV11-3; clone size: .; D gene: .; J gene: TRBJ2-1; CDR3 DNA: TGTGCCAGCAGGCCCCTCGGGGGTCCCTCCTACAATGAGCAGTTCTTC; CDR3 protein: CASRPLGGPSYNEQFF
V gene: TRBV18; clone size: .; D gene: .; J gene: TRBJ2-5; CDR3 DNA: TGTGCCAGCTCACCTGAGAAGGGTGGGGCAGAGACCCAGTACTTC; CDR3 protein: CASSPEKGGAETQYF
V gene: TRBV7-6; clone size: .; D gene: TRBD1; J gene: TRBJ2-1; CDR3 DNA: TGTGCCAGCAGCCTCGGACAGGGCGGCTACAATGAGCAGTTCTTC; CDR3 protein: CASSLGQGGYNEQFF
V gene: TRBV10-3; clone size: .; D gene: .; J gene: TRBJ1-4; CDR3 DNA: TGTGCCATCAGTGAGAGGAGTCGAGCAACTAATGAAAAACTGTTTTTT; CDR3 protein: CAISERSRATNEKLFF
V gene: TRBV4-2; clone size: .; D gene: TRBD2; J gene: TRBJ2-3; CDR3 DNA: TGTGCCAGCAGCCAGGCCCTACTAGCGGGAGAAACAGATACGCAGTATTTT; CDR3 protein: CASSQALLAGETDTQYF
V gene: TRBV5-8; clone size: .; D gene: .; J gene: TRBJ1-2; CDR3 DNA: TGTGCCAGCAGCTCACTTAGGGGATACTATGGCTACACCTTC; CDR3 protein: CASSSLRGYYGYTF
V gene: TRBV18; clone size: few; D gene: TRBD2; J gene: TRBJ2-2; CDR3 DNA: TGTGCCAGCTCAACTTTAGCGGGGGTGAACACCGGGGAGCTGTTTTTT; CDR3 protein: CASSTLAGVNTGELFF
V gene: TRBV19; clone size: .; D gene: .; J gene: TRBJ2-3; CDR3 DNA: TGTGCCAGTAGTATATCCGGGCGAGGGACAGATACGCAGTATTTT; CDR3 protein: CASSISGRGTDTQYF
V gene: TRBV30; clone size: few; D gene: TRBD2; J gene: TRBJ2-2; CDR3 DNA: TGTGCCTGGAGTGTACTAGCGGAGAACACCGGGGAGCTGTTTTTT; CDR3 protein: CAWSVLAENTGELFF
V gene: TRBV19; clone size: .; D gene: .; J gene: TRBJ1-2; CDR3 DNA: TGTGCCAGTAGTATACGGGGTTTCTATGGCTACACCTTC; CDR3 protein: CASSIRGFYGYTF
V gene: TRBV6-6; clone size: .; D gene: .; J gene: TRBJ1-2; CDR3 DNA: TGTGCCAGCATCCCTGACAGGAACTATGGCTACACCTTC; CDR3 protein: CASIPDRNYGYTF
V gene: TRBV7-2; clone size: .; D gene: .; J gene: TRBJ1-5; CDR3 DNA: TGTGCCAGCAGCCTCCTTACAGGAAGGTTTACCAATGGTCAGCCCCAGCATTTT; CDR3 protein: CASSLLTGRFTNGQPQHF
V gene: TRBV7-9; clone size: once; D gene: TRBD1; J gene: TRBJ2-7; CDR3 DNA: TGTGCCAGCAGCTCTCACACAGGGGGAATCTACTACGAGCAGTACTTC; CDR3 protein: CASSSHTGGIYYEQYF
V gene: TRBV5-1; clone size: .; D gene: .; J gene: TRBJ2-7; CDR3 DNA: TGCGCCAGCAAATTGGGAGGTCCCTACGAGCAGTACTTC; CDR3 protein: CASKLGGPYEQYF
V gene: TRBV9; clone size: once; D gene: .; J gene: TRBJ2-3; CDR3 DNA: TGTGCCAGCAGCGTAGCAGGGGATACGCAGTATTTT; CDR3 protein: CASSVAGDTQYF
V gene: TRBV6-1; clone size: .; D gene: TRBD2; J gene: TRBJ2-7; CDR3 DNA: TGTGCCAGCAGTGAAGCCGGGCGCTTTGGGCTAGCGGGACAGCTCCGCTACGAGCAGTACTTC; CDR3 protein: CASSEAGRFGLAGQLRYEQYF
V gene: TRBV7-9; clone size: .; D gene: TRBD2; J gene: TRBJ2-1; CDR3 DNA: TGTGCCAGCAGTCCCCGGGGGGACAATGAGCAGTTCTTC; CDR3 protein: CASSPRGDNEQFF
V gene: TRBV7-6; clone size: .; D gene: .; J gene: TRBJ2-2; CDR3 DNA: TGTGCCAGCAGCTTTGTACGGGGAAACGGGGAGCTGTTTTTT; CDR3 protein: CASSFVRGNGELFF
V gene: TRBV6-5; clone size: .; D gene: .; J gene: TRBJ2-3; CDR3 DNA: TGTGCCAGCTATCTTTTTAGCACGAGCACAGATACGCAGTATTTT; CDR3 protein: CASYLFSTSTDTQYF
V gene: TRBV30; clone size: .; D gene: TRBD1; J gene: TRBJ1-3; CDR3 DNA: TGTGCCTGGAGTGGGTGGGACAGGGCCCCCTCTGGAAACACCATATATTTT; CDR3 protein: CAWSGWDRAPSGNTIYF
V gene: TRBV30; clone size: .; D gene: TRBD2; J gene: TRBJ2-1; CDR3 DNA: TGTGCCCGTCGATCGGAGCGGGGGGGATATGAGCAGTTCTTC; CDR3 protein: CARRSERGGYEQFF
V gene: TRBV19; clone size: .; D gene: TRBD1; J gene: TRBJ1-1; CDR3 DNA: TGTGCCAGTAAAGACAGGGGCCACTTTGAAGCTTTCTTT; CDR3 protein: CASKDRGHFEAFF
V gene: TRBV19; clone size: .; D gene: TRBD1; J gene: TRBJ1-1; CDR3 DNA: TGTGCCAGTACGGGGACAGGGTGGGGTCTCCATCGGGACACTGAAGCTTTCTTT; CDR3 protein: CASTGTGWGLHRDTEAFF
V gene: TRBV9; clone size: .; D gene: TRBD1; J gene: TRBJ1-1; CDR3 DNA: TGTGCCAGCAGCACCAGGACAGGGCTGTTGGCTGAAGCTTTCTTT; CDR3 protein: CASSTRTGLLAEAFF
V gene: TRBV29-1; clone size: .; D gene: TRBD1; J gene: TRBJ2-7; CDR3 DNA: TGCAGCGTTCGGGACAGGGGTTTCTACGAGCAGTACTTC; CDR3 protein: CSVRDRGFYEQYF